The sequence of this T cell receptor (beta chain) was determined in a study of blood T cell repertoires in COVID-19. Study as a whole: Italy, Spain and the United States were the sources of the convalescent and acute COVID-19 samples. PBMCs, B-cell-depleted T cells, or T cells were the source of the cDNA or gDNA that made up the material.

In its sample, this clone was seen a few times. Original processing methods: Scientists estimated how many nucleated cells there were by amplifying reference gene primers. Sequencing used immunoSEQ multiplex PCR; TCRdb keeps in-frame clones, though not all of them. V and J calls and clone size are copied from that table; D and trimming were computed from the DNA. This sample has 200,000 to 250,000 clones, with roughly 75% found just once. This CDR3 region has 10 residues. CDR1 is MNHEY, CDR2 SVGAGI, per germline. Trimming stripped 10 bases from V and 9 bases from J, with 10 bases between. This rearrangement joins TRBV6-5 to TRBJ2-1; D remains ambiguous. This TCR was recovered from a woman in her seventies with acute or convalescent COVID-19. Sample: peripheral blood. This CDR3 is CATYLGEQFF. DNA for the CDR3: TGTGCCACCTATCTAGGTGAGCAGTTCTTC.